Given below is one T cell receptor (beta chain) in context. Its matching antigen is unknown. The protocol was immunoSEQ multiplex PCR, while the TCRdb copy is restricted to in-frame clones and leaves out a portion. The table includes some 29,000 clones, about three quarters detected once. The data derive from a study of graft-versus-host responses after intestinal transplantation. Study as a whole: All recipients got anti-thymocyte globulin induction, then tacrolimus and steroids for approximately 3 years. Study-level findings and limits: GvH clone levels peaked in circulation, and this peak was associated with early post-transplant HvG declines. The presence of high graft-versus-host to host-versus-graft clonal ratios in allografts characterized patients with graft-donor T cell macrochimerism. GvH clones were found in recipient marrow; some appeared first in ileum or blood.

The CDR3 consists of 15 residues. Germline-derived CDR1 and CDR2 are KGHSH and LQKENI. Trimming took 3 bases from V and 3 from J, leaving 12 bases between them. Graft tissue processing released intraepithelial and lamina propria lymphocytes. The sample in question was ileum tissue, obtained 98 days after intestinal transplantation. The rearrangement links TRBV18 to TRBJ2-1, with a possible D match to TRBD1 (6 bases). This clonotype was obtained from a human patient who received an intestinal transplant, so some T cells may come from the graft donor. CDR3 residues: CASSPLRQVYNEQFF. CDR3 coding DNA: TGTGCCAGCTCACCGCTTCGACAGGTCTACAATGAGCAGTTCTTC.